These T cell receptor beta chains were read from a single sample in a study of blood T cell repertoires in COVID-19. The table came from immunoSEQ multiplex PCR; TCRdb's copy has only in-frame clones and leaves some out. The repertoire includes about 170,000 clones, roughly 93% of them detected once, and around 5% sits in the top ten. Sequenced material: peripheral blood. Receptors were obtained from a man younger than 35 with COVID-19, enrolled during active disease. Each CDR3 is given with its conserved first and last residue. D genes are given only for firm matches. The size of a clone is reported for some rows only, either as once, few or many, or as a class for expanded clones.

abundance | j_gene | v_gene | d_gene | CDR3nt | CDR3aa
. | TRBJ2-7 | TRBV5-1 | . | TGCGCCAGCAGCTTGGAATTCAGAGAGCAGTACTTC | CASSLEFREQYF
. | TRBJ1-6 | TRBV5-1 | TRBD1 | TGCGCCAGCAGCCGCCCGGGACAGGGAGAGATCTCACCCCTCCACTTT | CASSRPGQGEISPLHF
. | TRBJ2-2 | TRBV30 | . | TGTGCCTGGAGTCGTAGAGGGACCGGGGAGCTGTTTTTT | CAWSRRGTGELFF
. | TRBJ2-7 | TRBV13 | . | TGTGCCAGCAGCGGGCCATGGGACGAGCAGTACTTC | CASSGPWDEQYF
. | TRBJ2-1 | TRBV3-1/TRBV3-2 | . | TGTGCCAGCAGCCAAGATCCCCTGTACAATGAGCAGTTCTTC | CASSQDPLYNEQFF
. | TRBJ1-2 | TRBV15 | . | TGTGCCACCAGGAGTCATGTTAACTATGGCTACACCTTC | CATRSHVNYGYTF
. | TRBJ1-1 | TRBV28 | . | TGTGCCAGCATCCTGTCCTCCGGGGGCACTGAAGCTTTCTTT | CASILSSGGTEAFF
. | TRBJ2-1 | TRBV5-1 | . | TGCGCCAGCAGCTTGGGGGCAGCTGGGAATGAGCAGTTCTTC | CASSLGAAGNEQFF
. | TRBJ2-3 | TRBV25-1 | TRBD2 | TGTGCCAGCAGTGCGTTATATGCGGGAGGGTTCACAGATACGCAGTATTTT | CASSALYAGGFTDTQYF
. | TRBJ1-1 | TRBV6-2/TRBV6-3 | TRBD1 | TGTGCCAGCAGTTGGATCAGGGGGCTGAACACTGAAGCTTTCTTT | CASSWIRGLNTEAFF
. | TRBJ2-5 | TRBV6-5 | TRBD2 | TGTGCCAGCAGTCTTCTAGCGGGATTGGGGACCCAGTACTTC | CASSLLAGLGTQYF
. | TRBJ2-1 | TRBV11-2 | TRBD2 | TGTGCCAGCAGCTTCAATAGCGGGACCTACAATGAGCAGTTCTTC | CASSFNSGTYNEQFF
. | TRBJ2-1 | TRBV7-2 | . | TGTGCCAGCAGCTTAGTGGCCGGGGGAGGCGATGAGCAGTTCTTC | CASSLVAGGGDEQFF
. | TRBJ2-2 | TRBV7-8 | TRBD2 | TGTGCCAGCAGGAGCGGGAGCAACACCGGGGAGCTGTTTTTT | CASRSGSNTGELFF
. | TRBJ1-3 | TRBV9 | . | TGTGCCAGCACTCACAGAGACTCTGGAAACACCATATATTTT | CASTHRDSGNTIYF
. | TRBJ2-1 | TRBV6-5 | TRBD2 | TGTGCCAGCAAGTGGTTTAGGCTAGCGGACAATGAGCAGTTCTTC | CASKWFRLADNEQFF
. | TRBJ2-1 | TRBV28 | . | TGTGCCAGCAGGTTGCTTGGCCTCTCCTACAATGAGCAGTTCTTC | CASRLLGLSYNEQFF
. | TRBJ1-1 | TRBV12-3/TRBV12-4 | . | TGTGCCAGCAGTTTTTCCGGCACTGAAGCTTTCTTT | CASSFSGTEAFF
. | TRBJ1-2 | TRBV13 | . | TGTGCCAGCAGCTCAACCTTGACAGACGCCCTGGGCTACACCTTC | CASSSTLTDALGYTF
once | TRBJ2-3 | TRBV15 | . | TGTGCCACCAGCAGAGATGATAGGGCAGGGTCAGATACGCAGTATTTT | CATSRDDRAGSDTQYF
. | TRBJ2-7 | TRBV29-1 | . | TGCAGCGTTGTATGGCGGGGAGAGTACGAGCAGTACTTC | CSVVWRGEYEQYF
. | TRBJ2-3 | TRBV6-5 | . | TGTGCCAGCAGTCCCCCAGGCAAGAGAACAGATACGCAGTATTTT | CASSPPGKRTDTQYF
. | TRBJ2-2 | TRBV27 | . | TGTGCCAGCAGTTTCTCGGGAATAAACACCGGGGAGCTGTTTTTT | CASSFSGINTGELFF
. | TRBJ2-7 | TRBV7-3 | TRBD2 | TGTGCCAGCAGCCCTACTAGCGGGAGTTACGAGCAGTACTTC | CASSPTSGSYEQYF
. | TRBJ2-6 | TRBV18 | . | TGTGCCAGCTCAGCAGGGGACTCTGGGGCCAACGTCCTGACTTTC | CASSAGDSGANVLTF